This is a list of T cell receptor beta chains from one sample in a study of blood T cell repertoires in COVID-19. Clones were read by immunoSEQ multiplex PCR, and TCRdb kept only the in-frame ones, dropping some. The sample lists about 190,000 clones; 65% to 85% were seen once. Sample: PBMCs or T cells enriched from blood (not recorded which). The receptors derive from a woman in her thirties who had recovered from COVID-19. Each CDR3 is given with its conserved first and last residue. A D gene is named only where the DNA matches it firmly. Not all rows give a size; the values are once, few, many and, for expanded clones, a class.

TRBD1	14	TRBV19	TRBJ2-7	NA	CASSMGQGPYEQYF	TGTGCCAGTAGTATGGGACAGGGACCCTACGAGCAGTACTTC
TRBD2	15	TRBV19	TRBJ2-1	few	CASSIGASGYNEQFF	TGTGCCAGTAGTATAGGCGCTAGCGGCTACAATGAGCAGTTCTTC
TRBD2	11	TRBV28	TRBJ2-1	many	CASSRLARQFF	TGTGCCAGCAGTAGACTAGCGCGGCAGTTCTTC
NA	18	TRBV7-6	TRBJ1-5	few	CASSLKTRRGHLNQPQHF	TGTGCCAGCAGCTTAAAAACCCGCCGGGGACACCTTAATCAGCCCCAGCATTTT
NA	14	TRBV18	TRBJ1-2	once	CASSSDNAGYGYTF	TGTGCCAGCTCATCGGACAACGCCGGCTATGGCTACACCTTC
NA	15	TRBV5-1	TRBJ2-3	NA	CASSLRWWGPDTQYF	TGCGCCAGCAGCTTGAGATGGTGGGGCCCAGATACGCAGTATTTT
TRBD1	13	TRBV29-1	TRBJ2-1	NA	CSVRQGAWNEQFF	TGCAGCGTTAGACAGGGGGCATGGAATGAGCAGTTCTTC
NA	15	TRBV19	TRBJ2-2	NA	CASNARTKNTGELFF	TGTGCCAGTAATGCGAGAACCAAGAACACCGGGGAGCTGTTTTTT
NA	15	TRBV4-1	TRBJ1-2	NA	CASSQDWGANYGYTF	TGCGCCAGCAGCCAAGATTGGGGGGCTAACTATGGCTACACCTTC
TRBD2	17	TRBV27	TRBJ2-7	NA	CASSPPGLAAFIYEQYF	TGTGCCAGCAGTCCCCCGGGACTAGCGGCCTTTATCTACGAGCAGTACTTC
NA	16	TRBV19	TRBJ2-5	NA	CASSNRDIVSVETQYF	TGTGCCAGTAGTAACAGGGATATTGTCTCGGTAGAGACCCAGTACTTC
TRBD2	16	TRBV4-1	TRBJ2-7	NA	CASSQEAGLGSYEQYF	TGCGCCAGCAGCCAAGAAGCGGGACTAGGCTCCTACGAGCAGTACTTC
NA	13	TRBV24-1	TRBJ2-2	NA	CATSEAGPGELFF	TGTGCCACCAGTGAAGCGGGCCCCGGGGAGCTGTTTTTT
NA	13	TRBV11-2	TRBJ1-1	NA	CASSLLLSTEAFF	TGTGCCAGCAGCCTTCTTCTTTCCACTGAAGCTTTCTTT
NA	14	TRBV3-1/TRBV3-2	TRBJ1-2	NA	CASSQVTGTYGYTF	TGTGCCAGCAGCCAAGTTACAGGGACCTATGGCTACACCTTC
TRBD1	14	TRBV7-2	TRBJ1-2	few	CASSLARTGYGYTF	TGTGCCAGCAGCTTAGCACGGACAGGCTATGGCTACACCTTC
TRBD2	16	TRBV13	TRBJ2-1	NA	CASSLVLAEFYNEQFF	TGTGCCAGCAGCTTAGTACTAGCGGAATTCTACAATGAGCAGTTCTTC
TRBD2	17	TRBV6-2/TRBV6-3	TRBJ2-7	NA	CASSYASWTRQTYEQYF	TGTGCCAGCAGTTACGCGAGTTGGACTAGGCAGACCTACGAGCAGTACTTC
NA	15	TRBV7-8	TRBJ1-1	NA	CASSTYRVGNTEAFF	TGTGCCAGCAGCACTTACAGGGTAGGGAACACTGAAGCTTTCTTT
TRBD1	14	TRBV24-1	TRBJ1-5	few	CATRDREGNQPQHF	TGTGCCACCAGGGACAGGGAAGGAAATCAGCCCCAGCATTTT
TRBD2	15	TRBV7-2	TRBJ2-7	few	CASSSASGRSSEQYF	TGTGCCAGCAGCTCGGCTAGCGGGAGGTCCAGCGAGCAGTACTTC
TRBD1	17	TRBV3-1/TRBV3-2	TRBJ2-1	NA	CASSPDRVSPNYNEQFF	TGTGCCAGCAGCCCTGACAGGGTTTCTCCGAACTACAATGAGCAGTTCTTC
NA	15	TRBV2	TRBJ1-2	NA	CASSFDRKKGYGYTF	TGTGCCAGCAGTTTCGACAGGAAAAAAGGCTATGGCTACACCTTC
NA	14	TRBV18	TRBJ2-7	once	CASSPSDRRREQYF	TGTGCCAGCTCACCCTCGGACCGGAGGCGCGAGCAGTACTTC
NA	14	TRBV19	TRBJ1-5	NA	CASSTNRAGQPQHF	TGTGCCAGTAGTACCAACAGGGCTGGGCAGCCCCAGCATTTT
TRBD1	15	TRBV7-8	TRBJ1-2	NA	CASSPPGQLTPKDSF	TGTGCCAGCAGCCCTCCGGGACAGTTAACTCCAAAGGATAGTTTC
TRBD1	14	TRBV5-4	TRBJ1-2	NA	CASSPDRANYGYTF	TGTGCCAGCAGCCCAGACAGGGCTAACTATGGCTACACCTTC
TRBD1	11	TRBV7-3	TRBJ2-7	NA	CASSTGGEQYF	TGTGCCAGCAGCACAGGGGGGGAGCAGTACTTC
TRBD1	17	TRBV4-1	TRBJ1-1	once	CVSSTGQGLLSSTEAFF	TGCGTCAGCAGCACAGGACAGGGGCTGCTCTCCTCTACTGAAGCTTTCTTT
TRBD1	16	TRBV5-4	TRBJ1-2	NA	CASSFITGQGAEGYTF	TGTGCCAGCAGCTTTATCACCGGACAGGGGGCGGAGGGCTACACCTTC
TRBD1	15	TRBV7-2	TRBJ1-1	NA	CASSSGTAMNTEAFF	TGTGCCAGCAGCTCGGGGACAGCAATGAACACTGAAGCTTTCTTT
TRBD1	15	TRBV7-9	TRBJ1-1	NA	CASSPGGTMNTEAFF	TGTGCCAGCAGCCCAGGGGGGACAATGAACACTGAAGCTTTCTTT
NA	13	TRBV18	TRBJ2-5	NA	CASSPGREETQYF	TGTGCCAGCTCACCGGGCAGAGAGGAGACCCAGTACTTC
NA	17	TRBV15	TRBJ1-2	NA	CATSSKRVGGLGYGYTF	TGTGCCACCAGCAGCAAACGTGTGGGAGGACTAGGCTATGGCTACACCTTC
TRBD2	15	TRBV5-6	TRBJ2-1	few	CASSPGLAGGNEQFF	TGTGCCAGCAGCCCCGGACTAGCGGGGGGCAATGAGCAGTTCTTC
NA	17	TRBV7-9	TRBJ2-1	NA	CASSLVAASGLYNEQFF	TGTGCCAGCAGCTTAGTTGCTGCGTCGGGTCTCTACAATGAGCAGTTCTTC
NA	14	TRBV24-1	TRBJ1-1	NA	CATSDPNRNTEAFF	TGTGCCACCAGTGACCCAAACAGGAACACTGAAGCTTTCTTT
TRBD1	16	TRBV5-1	TRBJ1-3	NA	CASSLPATGTGNTIYF	TGCGCCAGCAGCCTACCAGCGACAGGGACTGGAAACACCATATATTTT
NA	14	TRBV28	TRBJ1-2	NA	CASSWTAANYGYTF	TGTGCCAGCAGTTGGACAGCAGCTAACTATGGCTACACCTTC
TRBD1	15	TRBV7-9	TRBJ1-6	NA	CASSFRKQGDSPLHF	TGTGCCAGCAGCTTCCGAAAGCAGGGGGATTCACCCCTCCACTTT
TRBD1	15	TRBV19	TRBJ1-5	NA	CASRPEGASNQPQHF	TGTGCCAGTAGACCGGAGGGGGCTAGCAATCAGCCCCAGCATTTT
NA	14	TRBV23-1	TRBJ2-5	NA	CASSQWGMGETQYF	TGCGCCAGCAGTCAATGGGGCATGGGGGAGACCCAGTACTTC
TRBD2	15	TRBV11-2	TRBJ2-1	NA	CASSLELAGGNEQFF	TGTGCCAGCAGCTTAGAACTAGCGGGGGGAAATGAGCAGTTCTTC
NA	21	TRBV21-1	TRBJ1-2	NA	CASSKAGGGGSPGLANYGYTF	TGTGCCAGCAGCAAAGCGGGGGGTGGCGGAAGCCCTGGGCTAGCTAACTATGGCTACACCTTC
NA	15	TRBV5-6	TRBJ1-5	few	CASSLGGGRNQPQHF	TGTGCCAGCAGCTTGGGAGGGGGTCGCAATCAGCCCCAGCATTTT
NA	12	TRBV10-3	TRBJ2-7	NA	CAINSQGHEQYF	TGTGCCATCAATTCGCAGGGTCACGAGCAGTACTTC
TRBD1	17	TRBV18	TRBJ2-3	NA	CASSPYRTGDRTDTQYF	TGTGCCAGCTCACCCTACCGGACAGGGGACCGCACAGATACGCAGTATTTT
NA	14	TRBV3-1/TRBV3-2	TRBJ1-2	NA	CASSQDLWGGGYTF	TGTGCCAGCAGCCAAGATCTATGGGGAGGAGGCTACACCTTC
NA	16	TRBV15	TRBJ2-3	NA	CATRTGIAGVLGTQYF	TGTGCCACCCGAACTGGGATAGCCGGGGTTCTGGGTACGCAGTATTTT
NA	15	TRBV7-9	TRBJ1-2	NA	CASSLGTALNYGYTF	TGTGCCAGCAGCTTAGGGACAGCCCTCAACTATGGCTACACCTTC
NA	14	TRBV2	TRBJ1-6	NA	CASILAVGGSPLHF	NA
TRBD1	16	TRBV7-8	TRBJ2-2	NA	CASSPQGQQNTGELFF	TGTGCCAGCAGCCCCCAGGGACAGCAGAACACCGGGGAGCTGTTTTTT
NA	16	TRBV1	TRBJ2-2	once	CTSSQDSRPNTGELFF	TGCACCAGCAGCCAAGATAGCAGACCTAACACCGGGGAGCTGTTTTTT
NA	14	TRBV24-1	TRBJ1-5	NA	CATSDFPGNQPQHF	TGTGCCACCAGTGATTTTCCGGGTAATCAGCCCCAGCATTTT